This T cell receptor beta chain was sequenced in a study of T cell responses to AZD1222 COVID-19 vaccine. Overall study context: Second-dose schedules of about 4 or about 12 weeks were combined.

General observations from the study: Nearly half of spike-specific TCRs reportedly target unmutated variant regions. White British people made up most donors, females outnumbered males, and clonal diversity was possibly underestimated. Spike-wide coverage was observed for vaccine-associated CD4 TCRs, with dominant responses at 160-218 and 743-854.

CDR1 is MNHEY, CDR2 SVGAGI, per germline. The CDR3 extends over 14 amino acids. Deletions cut 8 bases from V and 2 bases from J, with 12 bases between. Method: immunoSEQ multiplex PCR; TCRdb's copy keeps in-frame clones and lacks some. Found here are 95,000 to 130,000 clones, about 90% of them singletons; the top ten hold 7.5% to 8%. Points on this clone: Its antigen is as yet unknown.

Sequenced material: peripheral blood, taken on day 0 of AZD1222 vaccination. This receptor was obtained from an adult in good health. This chain links TRBV6-5 with TRBJ1-4, with no clear D. CDR3 sequence reads: CASLTRPTNEKLFF. The CDR3 DNA follows: TGTGCCAGCCTGACCCGACCGACTAATGAAAAACTGTTTTTT.